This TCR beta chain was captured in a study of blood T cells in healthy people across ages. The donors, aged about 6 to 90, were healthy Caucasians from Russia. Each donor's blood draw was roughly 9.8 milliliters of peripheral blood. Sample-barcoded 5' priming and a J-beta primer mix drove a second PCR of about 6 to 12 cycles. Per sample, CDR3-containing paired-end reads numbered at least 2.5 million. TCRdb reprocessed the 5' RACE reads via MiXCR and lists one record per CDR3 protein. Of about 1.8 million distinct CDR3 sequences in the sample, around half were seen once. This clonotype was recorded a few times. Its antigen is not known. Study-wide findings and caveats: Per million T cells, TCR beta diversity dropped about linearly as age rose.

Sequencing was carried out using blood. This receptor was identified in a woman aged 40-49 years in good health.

In nucleotides, the CDR3 is TGCGCCAGCAGTGATATTGGGACAGCTAAAAATGAGCAGTTCTTC. Protein product: CASSDIGTAKNEQFF. The V gene is TRBV5-1, the J gene TRBJ2-1; 7 nucleotides agree with TRBD1. In germline, CDR1 is SGHRS, CDR2 YFSETQ. V shed 5 bases, J shed 7 bases, and the junction held 12 bases outside the gene matches. This CDR3 has 15 amino acids.